Here is one T cell receptor beta chain with its context. As yet, its antigen is unknown. The sample belongs to a study of cytomegalovirus exposure and HLA in healthy donors. Study summary: The approximately 670 first-cohort repertoires and the 95 to 150 validation repertoires shared the same platform, a later analysis reported.

Clones were sequenced by immunoSEQ multiplex PCR, and TCRdb holds only the in-frame ones, with some missing. Among more than 90,000 clones listed, about 93% were seen once. Whole-study results and caveats: It was 150 to 200 TCR beta chains that were listed as cytomegalovirus-associated. The classifier reportedly diagnosed cytomegalovirus status with high sensitivity and specificity. In vitro assays verified that a few CMV-associated chains recognized CMV antigens specifically.

Germline lookup yields CDR1 MDHEN and CDR2 SYDVKM. The CDR3 totals 13 residues. V lost 3 bases to trimming and J lost 3 bases, with 8 bases between them. The chain couples TRBV28 to TRBJ1-1; a weak D match, TRBD1 (5 bases). The source material was PBMCs. The source is a woman aged 25 to 39 in good health and CMV-seropositive. CDR3 in amino acids: CASSLLGHTEAFF. CDR3 nucleotides: TGTGCCAGCAGTTTGTTGGGGCACACTGAAGCTTTCTTT.